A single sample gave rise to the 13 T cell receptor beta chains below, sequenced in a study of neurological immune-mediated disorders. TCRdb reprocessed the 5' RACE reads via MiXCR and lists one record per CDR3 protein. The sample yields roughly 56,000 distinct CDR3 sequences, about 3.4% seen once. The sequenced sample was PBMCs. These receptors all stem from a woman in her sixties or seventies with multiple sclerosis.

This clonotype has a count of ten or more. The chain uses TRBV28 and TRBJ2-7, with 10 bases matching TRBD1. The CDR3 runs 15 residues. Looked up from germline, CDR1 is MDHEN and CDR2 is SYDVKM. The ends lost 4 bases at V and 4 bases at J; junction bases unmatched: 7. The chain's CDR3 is CASSSDRGRGYEQYF. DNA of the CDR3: TGTGCCAGCAGTTCTGACAGGGGGCGCGGTTACGAGCAGTACTTC.

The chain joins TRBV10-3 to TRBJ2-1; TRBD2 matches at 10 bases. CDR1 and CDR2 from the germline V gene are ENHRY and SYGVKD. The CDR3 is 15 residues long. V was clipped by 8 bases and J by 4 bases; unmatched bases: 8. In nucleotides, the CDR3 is TGTGCCATCGGCCCGGGACTAGCGAATTACAATGAGCAGTTCTTC. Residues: CAIGPGLANYNEQFF.

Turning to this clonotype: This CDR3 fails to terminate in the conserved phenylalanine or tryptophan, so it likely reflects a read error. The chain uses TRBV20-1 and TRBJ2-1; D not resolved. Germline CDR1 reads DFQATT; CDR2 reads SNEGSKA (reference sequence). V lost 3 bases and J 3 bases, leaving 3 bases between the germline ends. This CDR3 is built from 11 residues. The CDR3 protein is CSASNYNEQFV. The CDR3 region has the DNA TGCAGTGCTAGCAACTACAATGAGCAGTTCGTC.

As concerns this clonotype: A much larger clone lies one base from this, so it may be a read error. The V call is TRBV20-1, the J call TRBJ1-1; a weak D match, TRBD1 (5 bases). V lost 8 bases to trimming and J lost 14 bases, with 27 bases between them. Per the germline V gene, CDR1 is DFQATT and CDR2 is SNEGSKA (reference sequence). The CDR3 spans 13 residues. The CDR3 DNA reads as TGCAGTCCGAACATTCAGCGGGACTCCTTTTTATTCTTT. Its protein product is CSPNIQRDSFLFF.

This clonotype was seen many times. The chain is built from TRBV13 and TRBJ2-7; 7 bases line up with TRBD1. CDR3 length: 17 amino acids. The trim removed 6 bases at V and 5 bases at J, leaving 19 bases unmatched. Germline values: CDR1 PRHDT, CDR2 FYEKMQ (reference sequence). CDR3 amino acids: CASSSAFEGASGNEQYF. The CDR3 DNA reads TGTGCCAGCAGTTCGGCCTTTGAGGGGGCCTCCGGAAACGAGCAGTACTTC.

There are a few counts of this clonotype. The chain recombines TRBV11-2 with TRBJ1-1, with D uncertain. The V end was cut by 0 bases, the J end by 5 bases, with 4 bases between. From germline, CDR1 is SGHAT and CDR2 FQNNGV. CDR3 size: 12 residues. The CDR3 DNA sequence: TGTGCCAGCAGCTTAGATCGGACTGAAGCTTTCTTT. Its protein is CASSLDRTEAFF. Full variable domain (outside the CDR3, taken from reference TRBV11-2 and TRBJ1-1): EAGVAQSPRYKIIEKRQSVAFWCNPISGHATLYWYQQILGQGPKLLIQFQNNGVVDDSQLPKDRFSAERLKGVDSTLKIQPAKLEDSAVYLCASSLDRTEAFFGQGTRLTVV.

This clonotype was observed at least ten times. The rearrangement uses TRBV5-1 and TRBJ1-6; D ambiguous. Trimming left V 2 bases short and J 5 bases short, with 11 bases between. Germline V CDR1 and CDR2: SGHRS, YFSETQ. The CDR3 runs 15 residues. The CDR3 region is CASSFSGVDNSPLHF. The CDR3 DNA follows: TGCGCCAGCAGCTTTAGCGGAGTTGATAATTCACCCCTCCACTTT.

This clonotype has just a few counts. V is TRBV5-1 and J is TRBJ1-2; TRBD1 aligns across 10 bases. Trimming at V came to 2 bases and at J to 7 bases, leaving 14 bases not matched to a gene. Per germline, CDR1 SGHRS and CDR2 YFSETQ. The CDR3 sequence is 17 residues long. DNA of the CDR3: TGCGCCAGCAGCTTTGACATCCGGACAGGGGGGCAGATTGGCTACACCTTC. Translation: CASSFDIRTGGQIGYTF. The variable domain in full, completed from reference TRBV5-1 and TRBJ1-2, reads KAGVTQTPRYLIKTRGQQVTLSCSPISGHRSVSWYQQTPGQGLQFLFEYFSETQRNKGNFPGRFSGRQFSNSRSEMNVSTLELGDSALYLCASSFDIRTGGQIGYTFGSGTRLTVV.

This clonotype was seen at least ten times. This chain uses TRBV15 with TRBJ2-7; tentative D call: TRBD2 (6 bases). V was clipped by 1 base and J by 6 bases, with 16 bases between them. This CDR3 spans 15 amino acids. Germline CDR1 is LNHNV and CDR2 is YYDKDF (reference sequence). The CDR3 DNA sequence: TGTGCCACCAGCAGAGTCCAGGAGGGAGTTGGCGAGCAGTACTTC. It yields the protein CATSRVQEGVGEQYF.

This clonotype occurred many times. CDR3 in amino acids: CATSGTGRPGANVLTF. The CDR3 DNA follows: TGTGCCACCAGCGGCACAGGGAGGCCTGGGGCCAACGTCCTGACTTTC. This chain uses TRBV28 with TRBJ2-6; D assignment may be TRBD1 or TRBD2 (6 bases each). From germline, CDR1 is MDHEN and CDR2 SYDVKM. The CDR3 is made up of 16 amino acids. The V end lost 10 bases, the J end lost 2 bases, and 18 bases lay between the germline ends.

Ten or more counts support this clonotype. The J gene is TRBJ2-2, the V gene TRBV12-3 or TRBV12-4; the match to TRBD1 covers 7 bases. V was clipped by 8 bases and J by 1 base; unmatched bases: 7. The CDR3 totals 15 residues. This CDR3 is CASFPGQRNTGELFF. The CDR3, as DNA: TGTGCCAGCTTTCCGGGACAGAGGAACACCGGGGAGCTGTTTTTT.

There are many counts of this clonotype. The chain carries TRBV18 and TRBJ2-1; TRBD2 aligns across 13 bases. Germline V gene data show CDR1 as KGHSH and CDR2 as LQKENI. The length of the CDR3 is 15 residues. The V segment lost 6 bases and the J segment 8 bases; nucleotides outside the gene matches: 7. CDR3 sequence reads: CASSSTSGGFDEQFF. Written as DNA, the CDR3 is TGTGCCAGCTCGTCGACTAGCGGGGGGTTCGATGAGCAGTTCTTC.

CDR3 amino acids: CASSVDGVRVYEQYF. The CDR3 DNA reads as TGTGCCAGCAGCGTAGATGGGGTTCGAGTCTACGAGCAGTACTTC. The rearrangement joins TRBV9 to TRBJ2-7; D gene ambiguous. In germline, CDR1 is SGDLS, CDR2 YYNGEE. This CDR3 has 15 residues. Trimming took 0 bases from V and 3 from J, leaving 13 bases between them.